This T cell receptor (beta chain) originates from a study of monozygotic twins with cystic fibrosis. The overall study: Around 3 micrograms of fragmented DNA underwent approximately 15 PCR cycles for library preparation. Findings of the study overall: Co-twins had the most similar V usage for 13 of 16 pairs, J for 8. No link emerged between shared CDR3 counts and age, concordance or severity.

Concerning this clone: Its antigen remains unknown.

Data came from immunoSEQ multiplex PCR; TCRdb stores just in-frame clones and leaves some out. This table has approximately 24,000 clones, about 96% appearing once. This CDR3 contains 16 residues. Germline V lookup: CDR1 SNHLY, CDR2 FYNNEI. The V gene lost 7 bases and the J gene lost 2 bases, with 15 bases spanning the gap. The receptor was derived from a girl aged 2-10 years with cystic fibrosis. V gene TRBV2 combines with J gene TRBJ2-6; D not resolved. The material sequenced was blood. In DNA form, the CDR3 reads TGTGCCAGCAAACAACTCGGAGCCCCTGGGGCCAACGTCCTGACTTTC. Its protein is CASKQLGAPGANVLTF.